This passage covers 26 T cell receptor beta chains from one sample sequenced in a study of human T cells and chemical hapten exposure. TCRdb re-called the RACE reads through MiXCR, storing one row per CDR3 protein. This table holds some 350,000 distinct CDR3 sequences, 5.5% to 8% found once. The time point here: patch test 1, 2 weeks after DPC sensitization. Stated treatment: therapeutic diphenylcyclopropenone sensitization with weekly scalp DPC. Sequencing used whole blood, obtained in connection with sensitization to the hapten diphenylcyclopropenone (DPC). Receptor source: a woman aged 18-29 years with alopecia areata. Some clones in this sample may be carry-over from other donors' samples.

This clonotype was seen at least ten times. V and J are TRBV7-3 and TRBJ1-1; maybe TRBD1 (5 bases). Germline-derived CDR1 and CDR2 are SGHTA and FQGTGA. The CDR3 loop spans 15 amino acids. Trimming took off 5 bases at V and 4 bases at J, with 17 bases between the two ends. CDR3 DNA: TGTGCCAGCAGCCCTAGATGGGGACCGGGCACTGAAGCTTTCTTT. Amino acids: CASSPRWGPGTEAFF.

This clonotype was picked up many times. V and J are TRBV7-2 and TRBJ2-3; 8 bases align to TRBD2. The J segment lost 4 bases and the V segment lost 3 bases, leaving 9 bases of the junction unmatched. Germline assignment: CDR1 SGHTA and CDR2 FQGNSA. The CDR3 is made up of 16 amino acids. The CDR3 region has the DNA TGTGCCAGCAGCTTCTCCGGGGGGGGCCGGGCAGATACGCAGTATTTT. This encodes CASSFSGGGRADTQYF.

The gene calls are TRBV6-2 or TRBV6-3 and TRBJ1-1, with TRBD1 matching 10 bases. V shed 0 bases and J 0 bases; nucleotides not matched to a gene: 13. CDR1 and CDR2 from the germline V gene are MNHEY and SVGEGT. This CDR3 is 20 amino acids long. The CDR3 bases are TGTGCCAGCAGTTACTCGTTAAGAAGGACAGGGGGTATCATGAACACTGAAGCTTTCTTT. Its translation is CASSYSLRRTGGIMNTEAFF.

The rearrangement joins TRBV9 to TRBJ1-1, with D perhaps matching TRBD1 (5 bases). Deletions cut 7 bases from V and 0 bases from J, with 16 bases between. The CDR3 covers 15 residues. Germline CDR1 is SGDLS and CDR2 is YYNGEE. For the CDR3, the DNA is TGTGCCAGCGCCCCAGCGGGGGTTATGAACACTGAAGCTTTCTTT. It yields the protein CASAPAGVMNTEAFF. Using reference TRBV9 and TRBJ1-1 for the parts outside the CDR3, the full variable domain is DSGVTQTPKHLITATGQRVTLRCSPRSGDLSVYWYQQSLDQGLQFLIQYYNGEERAKGNILERFSAQQFPDLHSELNLSSLELGDSALYFCASAPAGVMNTEAFFGQGTRLTVV.

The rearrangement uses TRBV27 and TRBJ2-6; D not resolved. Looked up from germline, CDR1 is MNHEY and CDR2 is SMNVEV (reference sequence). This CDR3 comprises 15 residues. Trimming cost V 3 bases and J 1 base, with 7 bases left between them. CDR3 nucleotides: TGTGCCAGCAGTTTTGCCGTATCTGGGGCCAACGTCCTGACTTTC. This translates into CASSFAVSGANVLTF.

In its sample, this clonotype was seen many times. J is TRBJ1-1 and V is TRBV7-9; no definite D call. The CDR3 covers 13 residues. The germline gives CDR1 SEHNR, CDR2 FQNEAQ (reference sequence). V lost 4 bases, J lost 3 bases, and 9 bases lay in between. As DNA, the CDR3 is TGTGCCAGCAGCTATAAGCCAGACACTGAAGCTTTCTTT. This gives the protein CASSYKPDTEAFF.

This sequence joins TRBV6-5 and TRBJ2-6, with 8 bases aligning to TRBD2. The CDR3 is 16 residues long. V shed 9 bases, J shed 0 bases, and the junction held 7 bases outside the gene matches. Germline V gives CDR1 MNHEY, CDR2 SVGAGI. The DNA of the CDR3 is TGTGCCAGTGGCCGGGGGGGTATCTCTGGGGCCAACGTCCTGACTTTC. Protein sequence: CASGRGGISGANVLTF.

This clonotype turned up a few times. In DNA, the CDR3 is TGTGCCAGCAGACTCAGACAGGGGGAAAAACTGTTTTTT. Its translation: CASRLRQGEKLFF. The rearrangement joins TRBV12-3 or TRBV12-4 to TRBJ1-4; TRBD1 matches at 8 bases. The junction had 5 bases not matched to a gene; V was cut back by 6 bases and J by 8 bases. CDR3 size: 13 residues.

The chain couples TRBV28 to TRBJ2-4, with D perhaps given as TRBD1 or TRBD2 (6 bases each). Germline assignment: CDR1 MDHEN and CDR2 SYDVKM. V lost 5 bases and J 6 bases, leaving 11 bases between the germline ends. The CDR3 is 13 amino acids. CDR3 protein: CASSVGGRNIQYF. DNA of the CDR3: TGTGCCAGCAGTGTGGGGGGCAGAAACATTCAGTACTTC.

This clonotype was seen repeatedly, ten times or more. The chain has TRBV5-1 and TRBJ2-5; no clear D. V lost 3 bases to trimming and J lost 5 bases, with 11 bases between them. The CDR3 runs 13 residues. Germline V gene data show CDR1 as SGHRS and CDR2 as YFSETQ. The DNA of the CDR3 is TGCGCCAGCAGCTATGGGCCTCGGGAGACCCAGTACTTC. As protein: CASSYGPRETQYF.

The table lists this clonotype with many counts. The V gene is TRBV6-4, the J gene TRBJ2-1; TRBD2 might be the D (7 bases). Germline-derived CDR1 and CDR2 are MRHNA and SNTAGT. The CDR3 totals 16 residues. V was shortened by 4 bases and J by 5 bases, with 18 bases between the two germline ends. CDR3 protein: CASSADTAGGHNEQFF. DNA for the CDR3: TGTGCCAGCAGTGCCGACACTGCCGGGGGGCACAATGAGCAGTTCTTC.

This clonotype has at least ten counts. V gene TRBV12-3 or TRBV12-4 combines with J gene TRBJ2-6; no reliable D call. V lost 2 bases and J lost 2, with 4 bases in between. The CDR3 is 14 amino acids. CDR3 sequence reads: CASSLLAGANVLTF. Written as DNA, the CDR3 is TGTGCCAGCAGTTTACTAGCTGGGGCCAACGTCCTGACTTTC.

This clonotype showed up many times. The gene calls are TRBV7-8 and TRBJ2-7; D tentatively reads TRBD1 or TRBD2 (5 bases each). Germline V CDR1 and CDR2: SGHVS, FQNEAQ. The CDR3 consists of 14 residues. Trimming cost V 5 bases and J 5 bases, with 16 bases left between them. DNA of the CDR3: TGTGCCAGCAGCAACCGGGACCGGCCGAACGAGCAGTACTTC. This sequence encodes CASSNRDRPNEQYF.

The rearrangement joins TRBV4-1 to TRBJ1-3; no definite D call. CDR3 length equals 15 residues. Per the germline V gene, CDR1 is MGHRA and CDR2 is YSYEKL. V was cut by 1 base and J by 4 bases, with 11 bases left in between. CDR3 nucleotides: TGCGCCAGCAGCCAAGCTGGGCTTACAGGAAACACCATATATTTT. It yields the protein CASSQAGLTGNTIYF.

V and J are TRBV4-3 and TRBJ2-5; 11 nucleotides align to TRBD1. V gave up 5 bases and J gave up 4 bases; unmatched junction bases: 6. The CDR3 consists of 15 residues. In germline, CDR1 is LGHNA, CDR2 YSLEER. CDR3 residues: CASSAGQGVGETQYF. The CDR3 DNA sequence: TGCGCCAGCAGCGCGGGACAGGGGGTAGGAGAGACCCAGTACTTC.

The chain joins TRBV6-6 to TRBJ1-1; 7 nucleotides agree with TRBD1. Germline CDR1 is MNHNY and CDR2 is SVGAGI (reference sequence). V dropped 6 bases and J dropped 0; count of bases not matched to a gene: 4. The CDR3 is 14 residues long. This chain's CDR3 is CASRYRGMNTEAFF. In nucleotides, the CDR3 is TGTGCCAGCAGGTACAGGGGAATGAACACTGAAGCTTTCTTT.

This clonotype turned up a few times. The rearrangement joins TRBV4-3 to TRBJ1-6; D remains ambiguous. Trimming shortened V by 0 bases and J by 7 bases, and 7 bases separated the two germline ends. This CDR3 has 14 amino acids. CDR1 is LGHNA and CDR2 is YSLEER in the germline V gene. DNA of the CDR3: TGCGCCAGCAGCCAAGATGGGTTCAATTCACCCCTCCACTTT. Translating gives CASSQDGFNSPLHF.

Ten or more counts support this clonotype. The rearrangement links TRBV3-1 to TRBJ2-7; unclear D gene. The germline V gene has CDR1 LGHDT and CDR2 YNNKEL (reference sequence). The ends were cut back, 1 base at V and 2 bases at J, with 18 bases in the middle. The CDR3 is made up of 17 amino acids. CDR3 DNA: TGTGCCAGCAGCCAAGGGTTGCCTGCTCATGAGGCCTACGAGCAGTACTTC. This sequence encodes CASSQGLPAHEAYEQYF.

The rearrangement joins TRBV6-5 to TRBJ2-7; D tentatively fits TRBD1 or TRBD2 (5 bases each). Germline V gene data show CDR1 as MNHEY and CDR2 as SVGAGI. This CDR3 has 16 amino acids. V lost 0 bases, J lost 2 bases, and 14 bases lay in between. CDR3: CASSYSIGGSTYEQYF. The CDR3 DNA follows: TGTGCCAGCAGTTACTCGATTGGGGGAAGCACCTACGAGCAGTACTTC.

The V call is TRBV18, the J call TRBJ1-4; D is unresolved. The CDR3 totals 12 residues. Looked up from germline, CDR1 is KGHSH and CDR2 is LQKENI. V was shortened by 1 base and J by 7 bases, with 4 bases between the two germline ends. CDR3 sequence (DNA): TGTGCCAGCTCACCACGTACTGAAAAACTGTTTTTT. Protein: CASSPRTEKLFF.

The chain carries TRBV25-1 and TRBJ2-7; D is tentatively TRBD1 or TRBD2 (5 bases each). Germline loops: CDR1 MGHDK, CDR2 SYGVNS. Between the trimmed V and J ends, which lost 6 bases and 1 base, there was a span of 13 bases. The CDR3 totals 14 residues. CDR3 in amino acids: CASRGVYGSYEQYF. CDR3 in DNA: TGTGCCAGCAGGGGGGTATACGGATCCTACGAGCAGTACTTC.

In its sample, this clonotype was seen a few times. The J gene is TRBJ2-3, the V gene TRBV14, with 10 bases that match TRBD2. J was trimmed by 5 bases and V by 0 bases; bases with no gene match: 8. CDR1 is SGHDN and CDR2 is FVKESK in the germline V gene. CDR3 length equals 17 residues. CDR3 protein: CASSQEVRASGGDTQYF. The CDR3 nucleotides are TGTGCCAGCAGCCAAGAAGTACGGGCTAGCGGGGGAGATACGCAGTATTTT.

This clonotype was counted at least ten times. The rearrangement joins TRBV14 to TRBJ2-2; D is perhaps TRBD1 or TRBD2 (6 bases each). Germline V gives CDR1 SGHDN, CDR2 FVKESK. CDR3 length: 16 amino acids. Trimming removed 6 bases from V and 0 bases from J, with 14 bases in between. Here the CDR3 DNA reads TGTGCCAGCAGAGAAGCAGGGGAGGCGAACACCGGGGAGCTGTTTTTT. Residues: CASREAGEANTGELFF.

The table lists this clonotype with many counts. The CDR3, as DNA: TGTGCCATCAGGGACAGGGACTACGAGCAGTACTTC. Its translation: CAIRDRDYEQYF. The chain is built from TRBV10-3 and TRBJ2-7, with 8 bases that match TRBD1. The CDR3 totals 12 residues. Germline V gives CDR1 ENHRY, CDR2 SYGVKD. After removal of 6 bases from V and 3 bases from J, the junction contained 1 base not matched to a gene.

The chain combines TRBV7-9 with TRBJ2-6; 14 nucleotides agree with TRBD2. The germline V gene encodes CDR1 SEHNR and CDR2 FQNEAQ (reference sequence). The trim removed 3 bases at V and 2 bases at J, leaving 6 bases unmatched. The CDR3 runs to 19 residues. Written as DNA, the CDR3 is TGTGCCAGCAGCTTCCGGACTAGCGGGGGGCCGCCTGGGGCCAACGTCCTGACTTTC. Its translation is CASSFRTSGGPPGANVLTF.

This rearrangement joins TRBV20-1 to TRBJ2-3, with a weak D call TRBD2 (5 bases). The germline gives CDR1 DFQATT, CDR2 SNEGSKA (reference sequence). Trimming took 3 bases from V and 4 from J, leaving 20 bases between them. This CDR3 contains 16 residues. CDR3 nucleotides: TGCAGTGCTAGTAAACCTAGCCCGAGTAACTCAGATACGCAGTATTTT. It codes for CSASKPSPSNSDTQYF.